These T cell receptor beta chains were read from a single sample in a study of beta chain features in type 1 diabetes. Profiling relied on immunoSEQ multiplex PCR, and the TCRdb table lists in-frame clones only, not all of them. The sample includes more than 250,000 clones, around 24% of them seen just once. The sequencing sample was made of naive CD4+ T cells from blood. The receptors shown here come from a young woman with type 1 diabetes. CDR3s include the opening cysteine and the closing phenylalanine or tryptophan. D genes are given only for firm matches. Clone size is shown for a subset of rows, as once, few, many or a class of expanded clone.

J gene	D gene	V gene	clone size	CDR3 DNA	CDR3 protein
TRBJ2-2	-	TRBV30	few	TGTGCCTGGAGGAGAACCTCGAACACCGGGGAGCTGTTTTTT	CAWRRTSNTGELFF
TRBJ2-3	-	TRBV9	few	TGTGCCAGCAGCGTAGGGGTGGAGGCGGATACGCAGTATTTT	CASSVGVEADTQYF
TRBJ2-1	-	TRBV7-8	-	TGTGCCAGCAGCTTCGCGGGACAGAACTACAATGAGCAGTTCTTC	CASSFAGQNYNEQFF
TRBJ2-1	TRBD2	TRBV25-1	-	TGTGCCAGCAGTGTATACTCCGGGACTAGGGGAACGGGGAATGAGCAGTTCTTC	CASSVYSGTRGTGNEQFF
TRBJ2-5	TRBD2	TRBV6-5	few	TGTGCCAGCAGTTACGGTCTAGCGGGCGGGCAGACCCAGTACTTC	CASSYGLAGGQTQYF
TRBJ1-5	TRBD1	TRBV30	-	TGTGCCTGGAGTGTTGGTAGGGGACTGGGGACAGGCCGCAATCAGCCCCAGCATTTT	CAWSVGRGLGTGRNQPQHF
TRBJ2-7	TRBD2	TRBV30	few	TGTGCCTGGAGTACCCAGCGGGAGTACGAGCAGTACTTC	CAWSTQREYEQYF
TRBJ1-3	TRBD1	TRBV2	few	TGTGCCAGCAGACAGGGGGTTGACTCTGGAAACACCATATATTTT	CASRQGVDSGNTIYF
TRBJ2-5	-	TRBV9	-	TGTGCCAGCAGCGTAGGTTGGGGAGACCAAGAGACCCAGTACTTC	CASSVGWGDQETQYF
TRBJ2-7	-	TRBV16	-	TGTGCCAGCAGCCAATTCTTGCGTGAAGGGGACGAGCAGTACTTC	CASSQFLREGDEQYF
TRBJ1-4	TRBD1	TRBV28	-	TGTGCCAGCAACTCGGGACAGGGGTTTAATGAAAAACTGTTTTTT	CASNSGQGFNEKLFF
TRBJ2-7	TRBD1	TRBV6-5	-	TGTGCCAGCAGTTACTCGGCGACACACAGGGGGGAGCAGTACTTC	CASSYSATHRGEQYF
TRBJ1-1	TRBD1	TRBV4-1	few	TGCGCCAGCAGCCGGGACAGGGGGAACACTGAAGCTTTCTTT	CASSRDRGNTEAFF
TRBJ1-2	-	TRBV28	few	TGTGCCAGCAGTCTACCCATCGTTTCAACTCTATACTATGGCTACACCTTC	CASSLPIVSTLYYGYTF
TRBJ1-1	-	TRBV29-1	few	TGCAGCGTTGTGGGCAGGTTGAACACTGAAGCTTTCTTT	CSVVGRLNTEAFF
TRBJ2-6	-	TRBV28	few	TGTGCCAGCAGTGAGACTGGGGCCAACGTCCTGACTTTC	CASSETGANVLTF